The present T cell receptor (beta chain) was sequenced within a study of shared clonotypes between healthy human individuals. Study in general: Each donor's CD8 memory used one plate, CD8 naive two, each CD4 subset three. General study points: Memory subsets generally showed smaller estimated richness than naive subsets did.

Memory CD4+ cells were the fraction left after CD45RA+ naive selection. Sequencing used immunoSEQ multiplex PCR; TCRdb keeps in-frame clones, though not all of them. The sample lists roughly 2.2 million clones, approximately 90% seen once, with 0.3% to 0.4% in the top ten. Trimming removed 8 bases from V and 5 bases from J, with 18 bases in between. The CDR3 spans 13 residues. Germline assignment: CDR1 GTSNPN and CDR2 SVGIG (reference sequence). Points on this clone: Its antigen is unknown.

The chain has TRBV30 and TRBJ2-5; D may be TRBD1 or TRBD2 (5 bases each). The receptor's source is a man aged 18 to 30 in good health. Some clones in this sample may be carry-over from other donors' samples. Sequenced material: naive CD4+ T cells from PBMCs. Stated subset: CD45RA+ positively selected. CDR3 bases: TGTGCCGGAAACCGGGACCCGACGGAGACCCAGTACTTC. Amino acid sequence: CAGNRDPTETQYF.